What follows are 25 T cell receptor beta chains derived from one specimen sequenced in a study of blood T cell repertoires in COVID-19. Only in-frame clones appear in the TCRdb table, and some are missing; sequencing was by immunoSEQ multiplex PCR. The data show about 130,000 clones, 85% to 90% seen once. What was sequenced was peripheral blood. Source of these receptors: a woman older than 75 with acute or convalescent COVID-19.

The J gene is TRBJ1-6, the V gene TRBV11-2, with 7 bases identical to TRBD1. Germline V gene lookup returns CDR1 SGHAT and CDR2 FQNNGV. The CDR3 runs 15 residues. The J segment lost 5 bases and the V segment lost 4 bases, leaving 5 bases of the junction unmatched. CDR3 bases: TGTGCCAGCAGCTACGCCGGGACAGATAATTCACCCCTCCACTTT. Encoded protein: CASSYAGTDNSPLHF.

The chain links TRBV4-1 to TRBJ2-2; D perhaps matches TRBD1 (5 bases). There are 16 residues in the CDR3. V gave up 5 bases and J gave up 4 bases, with 17 bases separating them. Per the germline V gene, CDR1 is MGHRA and CDR2 is YSYEKL. The CDR3 here is CASSLDIFQATGELFF. In DNA, the CDR3 is TGCGCCAGCAGCTTGGACATTTTTCAGGCCACCGGGGAGCTGTTTTTT.

The V gene is TRBV5-1, the J gene TRBJ2-3, with 13 bases matching TRBD2. The germline CDR1 and CDR2 sequences are SGHRS and YFSETQ. The CDR3 spans 17 residues. Trimming took 2 bases from V and 2 from J; bases not matched to a gene: 5. CDR3 in DNA: TGCGCCAGCAGCTTTGGACTAGCGGGGGCGTTCACAGATACGCAGTATTTT. It yields the protein CASSFGLAGAFTDTQYF.

The chain recombines TRBV20-1 with TRBJ2-1; TRBD1 agrees at 7 bases. Germline V gene sequence: CDR1 DFQATT, CDR2 SNEGSKA (reference sequence). The CDR3 is 11 amino acids. V was pared by 5 bases and J by 9 bases, with 4 bases of the junction left unmatched. In nucleotides, the CDR3 is TGCAGTGCTCAGGGGGTCGCTGAGCAGTTCTTC. This gives the protein CSAQGVAEQFF.

The chain uses TRBV5-1 and TRBJ2-6, with a possible D match to TRBD1 (7 bases). The CDR3 runs to 16 residues. Trimming removed 1 base from V and 2 bases from J, with 10 bases in between. Germline values: CDR1 SGHRS, CDR2 YFSETQ. The CDR3 DNA follows: TGCGCCAGCAGCTTGACAGGGGAGGCTGGGGCCAACGTCCTGACTTTC. Translated, it gives CASSLTGEAGANVLTF. The full variable domain, rest sourced from reference TRBV5-1 and TRBJ2-6, is KAGVTQTPRYLIKTRGQQVTLSCSPISGHRSVSWYQQTPGQGLQFLFEYFSETQRNKGNFPGRFSGRQFSNSRSEMNVSTLELGDSALYLCASSLTGEAGANVLTFGAGSRLTVL.

The chain couples TRBV7-2 to TRBJ2-2; 9 bases line up with TRBD1. Trimming at V came to 5 bases and at J to 1 base, leaving 8 bases not matched to a gene. This CDR3 is built from 17 residues. Germline CDR1 SGHTA, CDR2 FQGNSA. The CDR3 protein is CASSRSPGQGNTGELFF. CDR3 nucleotides: TGTGCCAGCAGCCGGAGTCCGGGACAGGGGAACACCGGGGAGCTGTTTTTT.

The chain recombines TRBV11-1 with TRBJ2-5; TRBD1 is a possible D gene (6 bases). The CDR3 is made up of 15 amino acids. Trimming cost V 0 bases and J 3 bases, with 11 bases left between them. Germline V lookup: CDR1 SGHAT, CDR2 FQDESV (reference sequence). The DNA of the CDR3 is TGTGCCAGCAGCTTAGCAAGCGGACAGAAAGAGACCCAGTACTTC. Translating gives CASSLASGQKETQYF.

V gene TRBV29-1 combines with J gene TRBJ2-1; a weak D match, TRBD2 (6 bases). This CDR3 contains 13 residues. Germline lookup yields CDR1 SQVTM and CDR2 ANQGSEA. V lost 7 bases, J lost 6 bases, and 16 bases lay in between. CDR3 loop: CSGSSGLFNEQFF. The DNA of the CDR3 is TGCAGCGGTTCCTCGGGACTCTTCAATGAGCAGTTCTTC.

The chain is built from TRBV18 and TRBJ1-5, with a weak D call TRBD1 (6 bases). V was cut by 2 bases and J by 4 bases, with 9 bases left in between. Germline assignment: CDR1 KGHSH and CDR2 LQKENI. The CDR3 contains 14 residues. The CDR3 sequence is CASSPGQRNQPQHF. The CDR3 coding sequence is TGTGCCAGCTCACCAGGACAGCGAAATCAGCCCCAGCATTTT.

The chain is built from TRBV11-2 and TRBJ1-1; D might be TRBD1 (6 bases). Trimming pared 5 bases from V and 5 bases from J, leaving 18 bases between. This CDR3 region has 15 residues. The germline CDR1 and CDR2 sequences are SGHAT and FQNNGV. The CDR3 coding sequence is TGTGCCAGCAGCATAAGTTCAGGGGAGAATACTGAAGCTTTCTTT. This sequence encodes CASSISSGENTEAFF.

This chain joins TRBV5-1 and TRBJ2-7; TRBD1 might be the D (6 bases). The V end lost 0 bases, the J end lost 4 bases, and 17 bases lay between the germline ends. Germline V gene lookup returns CDR1 SGHRS and CDR2 YFSETQ. The CDR3 totals 16 residues. The chain's CDR3 is CASSLVPAGEKYEQYV. CDR3 coding DNA: TGCGCCAGCAGCTTGGTTCCGGCAGGGGAGAAATACGAGCAGTACGTC.

This chain links TRBV19 with TRBJ2-2, with a possible D match to TRBD2 (6 bases). Trimming took off 7 bases at V and 7 bases at J, with 16 bases between the two ends. CDR1 LNHDA and CDR2 SQIVND come from the germline V gene (reference sequence). The CDR3 loop spans 14 amino acids. The CDR3: CASTRRAGGGELFF. Written as DNA, the CDR3 is TGTGCCAGTACACGGAGGGCTGGTGGCGGGGAGCTGTTTTTT.

The CDR3 protein is CASSLVAGVYEQYF. For the CDR3, the DNA is TGTGCCAGCAGCTTAGTAGCGGGGGTTTACGAGCAGTACTTC. V and J are TRBV7-2 and TRBJ2-7, with 9 bases that match TRBD2. CDR3 length: 14 amino acids. V lost 1 base, J lost 4 bases, and 2 bases stayed unmatched. The germline V gene has CDR1 SGHTA and CDR2 FQGNSA.

The chain links TRBV28 to TRBJ1-2; 7 nucleotides align to TRBD1. The germline V gene has CDR1 MDHEN and CDR2 SYDVKM. This CDR3 region has 13 residues. The J segment lost 10 bases and the V segment lost 7 bases, leaving 12 bases of the junction unmatched. This CDR3 is CASMVPTGLDYTF. CDR3 in DNA: TGTGCCAGCATGGTACCGACAGGGTTGGACTACACCTTC.

The chain uses TRBV7-3 and TRBJ1-3; TRBD1 might be the D (5 bases). The CDR3 runs 13 residues. Germline CDR1 and CDR2: SGHTA and FQGTGA. The V end lost 5 bases, the J end lost 1 base, and 6 bases lay between the germline ends. Written as DNA, the CDR3 is TGTGCCAGCAGCCGGACATCTGGAAACACCATATATTTT. Translated: CASSRTSGNTIYF.

The rearrangement links TRBV6-5 to TRBJ1-1; no clear D gene. The V gene lost 0 bases and the J gene lost 1 base, with 12 bases spanning the gap. Per germline, CDR1 MNHEY and CDR2 SVGAGI. CDR3 size: 16 residues. CDR3: CASSYSNREPNTEAFF. Here the CDR3 DNA reads TGTGCCAGCAGTTACTCGAACCGGGAGCCGAACACTGAAGCTTTCTTT.

The genes are TRBV4-3 and TRBJ2-2, with D possibly matching TRBD1 (6 bases). The germline V gene encodes CDR1 LGHNA and CDR2 YSLEER. The CDR3 is made up of 15 amino acids. Deletions cut 1 base from V and 2 bases from J, with 8 bases between. CDR3 in amino acids: CASSQGTANTGELFF. CDR3 DNA sequence: TGCGCCAGCAGCCAAGGGACAGCCAACACCGGGGAGCTGTTTTTT.

The chain is built from TRBV6-5 and TRBJ2-7, with TRBD1 as a possible D gene (5 bases). Trimming shortened V by 4 bases and J by 3 bases, and 10 bases separated the two germline ends. CDR1 MNHEY and CDR2 SVGAGI come from the germline V gene. This CDR3 has 13 amino acids. CDR3 residues: CASSFGHLYEQYV. The CDR3 DNA is TGTGCCAGCAGTTTCGGACACCTCTACGAGCAGTACGTC.

V gene TRBV2 combines with J gene TRBJ1-5; 8 bases line up with TRBD1. Per the germline V gene, CDR1 is SNHLY and CDR2 is FYNNEI. The CDR3 length is 12 residues. The V and J ends lost 7 bases and 8 bases, in that order; junction bases with no gene match: 4. As DNA, the CDR3 is TGTGCCAGCAAACAGGGGGATGAGCCCCAGCATTTT. Protein: CASKQGDEPQHF.

This sequence joins TRBV7-8 and TRBJ2-3; 7 bases fit TRBD2. Germline CDR1 reads SGHVS; CDR2 reads FQNEAQ. CDR3 size: 14 residues. Trimming removed 5 bases from V and 2 bases from J; junction bases left unmatched: 4. CDR3 sequence reads: CASSGSGITDTQYF. The CDR3 DNA reads TGTGCCAGCAGCGGCAGCGGGATCACAGATACGCAGTATTTT.

The chain recombines TRBV5-1 with TRBJ1-1, with TRBD1 identical over 7 bases. The CDR3 has 15 amino acids. Germline V gives CDR1 SGHRS, CDR2 YFSETQ. The ends lost 1 base at V and 3 bases at J; junction bases unmatched: 6. The CDR3, as DNA: TGCGCCAGCAGCTTGACAGCAGGGGGAGACACTGAAGCTTTCTTT. Residues: CASSLTAGGDTEAFF.

The chain has TRBV18 and TRBJ1-2; no definite D call. Germline V gene data show CDR1 as KGHSH and CDR2 as LQKENI. The V and J ends lost 0 bases and 7 bases respectively, with 15 bases between them. The CDR3 extends over 15 amino acids. CDR3 in amino acids: CASSPPGSTPSGYTF. CDR3 bases: TGTGCCAGCTCACCACCAGGCAGTACCCCTAGTGGCTACACCTTC.

The rearrangement links TRBV4-3 to TRBJ1-1; D not resolved. V was shortened by 0 bases and J by 1 base, with 6 bases between the two germline ends. Germline V CDR1 and CDR2: LGHNA, YSLEER. The length of the CDR3 is 14 residues. The CDR3 reads CASSQDWPNTEAFF. The CDR3 nucleotides are TGCGCCAGCAGCCAAGATTGGCCGAACACTGAAGCTTTCTTT.

This clone was seen more than once but under ten times. The gene calls are TRBV7-8 and TRBJ1-5, with 10 bases identical to TRBD1. Germline V gives CDR1 SGHVS, CDR2 FQNEAQ. With 3 bases clipped from V and 7 bases from J, the junction kept 3 bases outside the gene matches. The CDR3 is 14 amino acids. In DNA, the CDR3 is TGTGCCAGCAGCTTGGGGACAGGGGACCAGCCCCAGCATTTT. It is translated as CASSLGTGDQPQHF.

The V and J genes are TRBV7-8 and TRBJ1-4; 7 bases align to TRBD1. V lost 1 base and J lost 8; bases outside the gene matches: 7. The CDR3 runs 15 residues. Germline-derived CDR1 and CDR2 are SGHVS and FQNEAQ. As DNA, the CDR3 is TGTGCCAGCAGCTTAGAGGGGGCTAGATGGGAAAAACTGTTTTTT. This translates into CASSLEGARWEKLFF.